The TCR beta chain described here comes from a study of T cells after posttransplantation cyclophosphamide (dated by TCRdb to about 2016). Looking at the study overall: T cell repertoire reconstitution was tracked by TRB sequencing after myeloablative bone marrow transplantation in which posttransplantation cyclophosphamide was used as GVHD prophylaxis. Antigen receptor sequencing was done on samples from roughly 38 PTCy-treated patients and from around 15 related bone marrow donors of those patients. Blood from every one of the 30 to 35 PTCy patients who had 1-year posttransplant specimens underwent TRB sequencing. Up to 3 additional blood samples from 2 to 5.2 years after transplant were also TRB-sequenced in 3 patients, as was pretransplant blood from several patients. Because TRA and TRB clonality correlated tightly in 8 to 10 samples, the subsequent TCR analyses were limited to TRB only. Public TRB sequences were searched against a database of over 3,600 sequences associated with responses to pathogens, tumor antigens, self-antigens and alloantigens.

TRB sequencing used genomic DNA with the immunoSEQ assay at survey resolution or the hsTCRB kit. In the authors' own workflow: Initial read processing used immunoSEQ software, and repertoire analyses used the LymphoSeq R package. For each TRB dataset, clonality was calculated as 1 minus normalized Shannon entropy, and the Gini coefficient was computed as well. Phenotypes of unsorted samples were inferred by mapping TRB sequences from sorted subsets of the recipient or donor onto the same recipient's unsorted samples. What TCRdb holds here is the immuneACCESS table cut down to in-frame rearrangements. Part of the clones is not present; checked against another copy, under half of the missing clones reflect an unresolved V gene, and the others are unexplained. For V, J and clone size, that table is used; D and trimming come from the DNA. The table puts 35,000 to 55,000 clones in this sample, none counted just once. The ten largest clonotypes hold about 2.5% of the sample.

This clone was seen a handful of times. The antigen it recognizes is unknown. No base-level quality is on record; no much larger clone is a single base apart. Reading from cysteine to phenylalanine, the CDR3 counts 13 amino acids. Just the 39-base CDR3 DNA is kept, in frame starting at base 1. The junction shows trimming of 5 bases on V and 6 bases on J, plus 13 bases between the germline ends. Sequences MNHEY (CDR1) and SMNVEV (CDR2) are obtained from the germline V gene (reference sequence). On the day of marrow donation, related bone marrow donors gave peripheral blood samples. Peripheral blood and bone marrow mononuclear cells were isolated by Ficoll-Hypaque density centrifugation and were cryopreserved. The research as a whole found: Across 45 or so patients, TRB clonality was highly associated with recipient CMV seropositivity and CMV reactivation, and PTCy diversity was similar to diversity in CNI/methotrexate controls. The TRB repertoires of T cells infiltrating skin or the GI tract showed only limited overlap with the TRB repertoires found in blood. Donor-recipient similarity was low at 1-2 months but rose over the first year, and later blood repertoires were often dominated by donor CD8+ memory clones.

This chain joins TRBV27 to TRBJ2-5; the D gene identity is not certain. The TCR originated in a man aged 35-49 years in good health, CMV-negative, and a related stem cell transplant donor. Sequencing input: PBMCs. CDR3 loop: CASSIQDTQTQYF. The bases are TGTGCCAGCAGTATCCAGGATACGCAGACCCAGTACTTC.